This T cell receptor (beta chain) was found in a study of beta chain features in type 1 diabetes. Naive, central memory, regulatory and stem cell-like memory cells within the CD4+ compartment were sorted using CD45RO/CCR7/CD25/CD127/CD95/CD27. J gave up 6 bases and V 5 bases, and 5 bases lay outside the gene matches. In germline, CDR1 is SGHTA, CDR2 FQGNSA. There are 14 residues in the CDR3. This clone was seen repeatedly, ten times or more. The study reverse transcribed the entire isolated RNA, so it sequenced expressed TCRB transcripts. Sequencing used immunoSEQ multiplex PCR; TCRdb keeps in-frame clones, though not all of them. The sample carries 860,000 or so clones, under 20% recorded once.

The clonotype was recovered from a young woman in good health. The source material was naive CD4+ T cells from blood. The chain uses TRBV7-2 and TRBJ2-4, with 9 bases aligning to TRBD1. The CDR3 sequence: CASSPEGQGNIQYF. In nucleotides, the CDR3 is TGTGCCAGCAGCCCAGAGGGACAGGGAAACATTCAGTACTTC.